This T cell receptor beta chain originates from a study of shared clonotypes between healthy human individuals. Findings and caveats of the study: Memory subsets generally showed smaller estimated richness than naive subsets did.

Between the trimmed V and J ends, which lost 4 bases and 4 bases, there was a span of 11 bases. This CDR3 has 13 amino acids. The germline gives CDR1 SGHKS, CDR2 YYEKEE (reference sequence). In the case of this clone: Its cognate antigen is unknown.

The repertoire was sequenced with immunoSEQ multiplex PCR; TCRdb's copy has only in-frame clones and lacks some. The sample contains over a million clones, around 78% of which appear only once. The material sequenced was memory CD4+ T cells from PBMCs. This sample's subset: CD45RA-negative fraction. The source of this sequence is a young man in good health. Some clones in this sample may be carry-over from other donors' samples. The rearrangement links TRBV5-5 to TRBJ1-1; unclear D gene. In DNA, the CDR3 is TGTGCCAGCAGCGAGATCGTAGGCACTGAAGCTTTCTTT. This translates into CASSEIVGTEAFF.